These 32 T cell receptor beta chains came from one sample sequenced in a study of blood T cell repertoires in COVID-19. TCRdb's copy holds only in-frame clones and misses some; the assay was immunoSEQ multiplex PCR. Altogether 250,000 or so clones are present, 90% being singletons, with the ten largest covering 2% to 2.5%. Sequences were obtained from peripheral blood. These receptors all come from a woman aged 55-75 years with COVID-19, enrolled during active disease.

V usage is TRBV19 and J usage is TRBJ1-6; 9 positions agree with TRBD1. Trimming cost V 1 base and J 0 bases; bases outside gene matches: 4. CDR3 length equals 18 residues. CDR1 LNHDA and CDR2 SQIVND come from the germline V gene (reference sequence). The CDR3 here is CASSIAGTGSSYNSPLHF. CDR3 nucleotide sequence: TGTGCCAGTAGTATAGCTGGGACAGGGAGCTCCTATAATTCACCCCTCCACTTT.

J is TRBJ2-1 and V is TRBV5-1, with TRBD2 matching 12 bases. The germline V gene encodes CDR1 SGHRS and CDR2 YFSETQ. J lost 9 bases, V lost 0 bases, and 7 bases had no gene match. CDR3 length: 16 amino acids. The CDR3 coding sequence is TGCGCCAGCAGCTTGGCCGCTAGCGGGGGGGCCGGTGAGCAGTTCTTC. Protein product: CASSLAASGGAGEQFF.

The V and J genes are TRBV7-2 and TRBJ1-1; 9 positions match TRBD1. Looked up from germline, CDR1 is SGHTA and CDR2 is FQGNSA. This CDR3 comprises 12 residues. With V trimmed by 4 bases and J by 11 bases, 5 bases remained unmatched. The chain's CDR3 is CASSSSGTGAFF. The CDR3 nucleotides are TGTGCCAGCAGCTCGTCCGGGACAGGGGCTTTCTTT.

The chain employs TRBV2 and TRBJ2-7; D possibly corresponds to TRBD2 (5 bases). Trimming removed 2 bases from V and 5 bases from J, with 13 bases in between. CDR1 and CDR2 (germline): SNHLY, FYNNEI. The CDR3 covers 14 residues. The CDR3 loop is CASSERGLLHEQYF. CDR3 in DNA: TGTGCCAGCAGTGAAAGAGGGTTGTTGCACGAGCAGTACTTC.

The chain uses TRBV18 and TRBJ1-3, with 7 bases fitting TRBD1. The CDR3 totals 17 residues. Per the germline V gene, CDR1 is KGHSH and CDR2 is LQKENI. The V segment lost 3 bases and the J segment 0 bases; nucleotides outside the gene matches: 8. The DNA for the CDR3 is TGTGCCAGCTCACCTCGGACAGGCCGAAACTCTGGAAACACCATATATTTT. Translation: CASSPRTGRNSGNTIYF.

This sequence joins TRBV9 and TRBJ1-6; D is unresolved. Trimming stripped 4 bases from V and 6 bases from J, with 11 bases between. In germline, CDR1 is SGDLS, CDR2 YYNGEE. This CDR3 spans 14 amino acids. This CDR3 reads CASSTGVGNSPLHF. As DNA, the CDR3 is TGTGCCAGCAGCACGGGTGTAGGTAATTCACCCCTCCACTTT.

The chain uses TRBV4-3 and TRBJ1-5, with a tentative D call TRBD1 (6 bases). Trimming removed 2 bases at V and 6 bases at J, with 20 bases between. Germline CDR1 is LGHNA and CDR2 is YSLEER. The CDR3 has 17 residues. The CDR3 sequence is CASSQSLSLQGSQPQHF. For the CDR3, the DNA is TGCGCCAGCAGCCAATCGTTGTCCCTCCAGGGGAGTCAGCCCCAGCATTTT.

The count of this clone is one. The V and J genes are TRBV19 and TRBJ1-1; 7 bases align to TRBD1. The CDR3 extends over 14 amino acids. V dropped 7 bases and J dropped 2; count of bases not matched to a gene: 7. Germline V gene sequence: CDR1 LNHDA, CDR2 SQIVND (reference sequence). CDR3 protein: CASTRTGFNTEAFF. The CDR3 DNA sequence: TGTGCCAGTACCAGGACAGGATTCAACACTGAAGCTTTCTTT.

The chain carries TRBV9 and TRBJ2-2, with TRBD2 matching 9 bases. The CDR3 extends over 16 amino acids. With 0 bases clipped from V and 7 bases from J, the junction kept 7 bases outside the gene matches. Germline V gene sequence: CDR1 SGDLS, CDR2 YYNGEE. CDR3 coding DNA: TGTGCCAGCAGCGTAGGAGCGGGGGGCGTCAGCGGGGAGCTGTTTTTT. Residues: CASSVGAGGVSGELFF.

The rearrangement uses TRBV2 and TRBJ1-2, with D hard to call. The CDR3 totals 12 residues. V was cut by 9 bases and J by 8 bases, with 16 bases left in between. The V gene's germline CDR1 is SNHLY and CDR2 FYNNEI. This chain's CDR3 is CASLMGLGGYTF. The CDR3 DNA follows: TGTGCCAGTCTCATGGGCCTTGGAGGCTACACCTTC.

The chain joins TRBV15 to TRBJ1-4; no clear D. V was clipped by 0 bases and J by 8 bases, with 16 bases between them. CDR3 size: 16 residues. From germline, CDR1 is LNHNV and CDR2 YYDKDF (reference sequence). Written as DNA, the CDR3 is TGTGCCACCAGCAGAGATTCGGGAAAGGGAGGAGAAAAACTGTTTTTT. Protein sequence: CATSRDSGKGGEKLFF.

This clone was detected a few times. The CDR3 region is CAINTGQGAAGELFF. The DNA for the CDR3 is TGTGCCATCAACACGGGACAGGGGGCCGCCGGGGAGCTGTTTTTT. The chain employs TRBV10-3 and TRBJ2-2, with 12 bases identical to TRBD1. With 7 bases clipped from V and 6 bases from J, the junction kept 6 bases outside the gene matches. Germline V CDR1 and CDR2: ENHRY, SYGVKD. CDR3 length: 15 amino acids.

The chain joins TRBV7-6 to TRBJ2-7, with 8 bases identical to TRBD2. There are 14 residues in the CDR3. Trimming took 5 bases from V and 7 from J; bases not matched to a gene: 10. In germline, CDR1 is SGHVS, CDR2 FNYEAQ. The CDR3: CASSRATRGGEQYF. CDR3 DNA: TGTGCCAGCAGCCGAGCCACTCGGGGGGGAGAGCAGTACTTC.

This rearrangement joins TRBV18 to TRBJ1-5; D may be TRBD1 (5 bases). The CDR3 has 13 amino acids. Germline V gives CDR1 KGHSH, CDR2 LQKENI. With 6 bases removed from V and 6 bases from J, the gap between germline ends came to 12 bases. In DNA, the CDR3 is TGTGCCAGCTCGTCTGGTAGGGGTCAGCCCCAGCATTTT. Residues: CASSSGRGQPQHF.

The V gene is TRBV19, the J gene TRBJ1-1; D gene uncertain. Per the germline V gene, CDR1 is LNHDA and CDR2 is SQIVND (reference sequence). Trimming took off 7 bases at V and 4 bases at J, with 13 bases between the two ends. CDR3 size: 13 residues. CDR3 nucleotides: TGTGCCAGTAATCGGGGAAGCCTCACTGAAGCTTTCTTT. This codes for CASNRGSLTEAFF.

In this sample, this clone turned up once. This rearrangement joins TRBV11-3 to TRBJ2-2; D unresolved. The CDR3 extends over 15 amino acids. Germline CDR1 is SGHNT and CDR2 is YENEEA. Trimming removed 1 base from V and 1 base from J, with 7 bases in between. CDR3 in amino acids: CASSLGRLNTGELFF. CDR3 coding DNA: TGTGCCAGCAGCTTAGGGCGGCTGAACACCGGGGAGCTGTTTTTT.

This sequence joins TRBV7-8 and TRBJ1-2, with unresolved D. Germline V CDR1 and CDR2: SGHVS, FQNEAQ. This CDR3 is 13 amino acids long. The V gene lost 2 bases and the J gene lost 3 bases, with 7 bases spanning the gap. CDR3 region: CASSLTDYYGYTF. The CDR3, as DNA: TGTGCCAGCAGCTTAACTGACTACTATGGCTACACCTTC.

This clone was observed a single time. The chain recombines TRBV15 with TRBJ1-6; D unresolved. V lost 0 bases and J lost 7, with 10 bases in between. Germline V gene sequence: CDR1 LNHNV, CDR2 YYDKDF (reference sequence). This CDR3 has 15 amino acids. CDR3 in amino acids: CATSREGEPNSPLHF. DNA of the CDR3: TGTGCCACCAGCAGAGAGGGAGAACCCAATTCACCCCTCCACTTT.

This chain links TRBV27 with TRBJ1-2; 7 bases line up with TRBD1. The CDR3 runs 14 residues. Germline CDR1 reads MNHEY; CDR2 reads SMNVEV (reference sequence). The trim removed 3 bases at V and 4 bases at J, leaving 5 bases unmatched. The DNA for the CDR3 is TGTGCCAGCAGTTTGTCGGCAGGGGGCTATGGCTACACCTTC. Translating gives CASSLSAGGYGYTF.

This chain connects TRBV7-2 to TRBJ1-2; maybe TRBD1 (5 bases). Trimming stripped 1 base from V and 4 bases from J, with 13 bases between. This CDR3 comprises 15 residues. The germline gives CDR1 SGHTA, CDR2 FQGNSA. The CDR3 DNA follows: TGTGCCAGCAGCTTAGTCCCGACAGAAGCCTATGGCTACACCTTC. Protein: CASSLVPTEAYGYTF.

This clone was seen just once. CDR3 coding DNA: TGTGCCAGTACCGGACAGGGGCCCTATGGCTACACCTTC. Its protein product is CASTGQGPYGYTF. This rearrangement joins TRBV19 to TRBJ1-2; TRBD1 agrees at 9 bases. V lost 7 bases and J lost 4; bases outside the gene matches: 4. The CDR3 consists of 13 residues. Per the germline V gene, CDR1 is LNHDA and CDR2 is SQIVND (reference sequence).

The chain carries TRBV5-6 and TRBJ1-4; no reliable D call. The CDR3 consists of 13 residues. The V gene's germline CDR1 is SGHDT and CDR2 YYEEEE. V dropped 2 bases and J dropped 6 bases, with 8 bases sitting between them. The CDR3 loop is CASSFGPDEKLFF. The CDR3 DNA is TGTGCCAGCAGCTTTGGGCCGGATGAAAAACTGTTTTTT.

The chain employs TRBV6-6 and TRBJ1-2; D not certain. The length of the CDR3 is 12 residues. Germline V gene sequence: CDR1 MNHNY, CDR2 SVGAGI (reference sequence). With 6 bases removed from V and 10 bases from J, the gap between germline ends came to 15 bases. The CDR3 DNA reads TGTGCCAGCAGCGGCGGGGTCCCCCCCTACACCTTC. Amino acid sequence: CASSGGVPPYTF.

The chain uses TRBV7-8 and TRBJ1-1; 7 nucleotides agree with TRBD1. This CDR3 is 14 amino acids long. The V gene's germline CDR1 is SGHVS and CDR2 FQNEAQ. The V segment lost 3 bases and the J segment 0 bases; nucleotides outside the gene matches: 1. This CDR3 is CASSFGTVNTEAFF. In DNA form, the CDR3 reads TGTGCCAGCAGCTTCGGGACAGTGAACACTGAAGCTTTCTTT.

The CDR3 region is CASSTGINTIYF. CDR3 DNA sequence: TGTGCCAGTTCGACAGGGATAAACACCATATATTTT. The chain links TRBV19 to TRBJ1-3; 7 bases are a match to TRBD1. The CDR3 is 12 amino acids. V lost 8 bases, J lost 6 bases, and 4 bases stayed unmatched. Germline loops: CDR1 LNHDA, CDR2 SQIVND (reference sequence).

This clone was seen only a few times. This rearrangement joins TRBV5-1 to TRBJ2-2, with 9 bases matching TRBD1. Trimming at V came to 6 bases and at J to 6 bases, leaving 12 bases not matched to a gene. Germline-derived CDR1 and CDR2 are SGHRS and YFSETQ. CDR3 length: 16 amino acids. The CDR3 nucleotides read TGCGCCAGCAACAAGGGACAGGGCCTTACCGCCGGGGAGCTGTTTTTT. Protein product: CASNKGQGLTAGELFF.

This clone was observed a handful of times. This chain uses TRBV6-1 with TRBJ2-7; tentatively, D is TRBD1 (6 bases). In germline, CDR1 is MNHNS, CDR2 SASEGT. This CDR3 is built from 14 residues. With 2 bases removed from V and 2 bases from J, the gap between germline ends came to 10 bases. In DNA, the CDR3 is TGTGCCAGCAGTGAATACAGGGCTGCCTACGAGCAGTACTTC. As protein: CASSEYRAAYEQYF.

The J gene is TRBJ2-2, the V gene TRBV7-8; D is unclear. V lost 4 bases and J lost 1, with 7 bases in between. Looked up from germline, CDR1 is SGHVS and CDR2 is FQNEAQ. The CDR3 extends over 14 amino acids. In DNA form, the CDR3 reads TGTGCCAGCAGCTCGAGAGAGAACACCGGGGAGCTGTTTTTT. Protein: CASSSRENTGELFF.

The rearrangement joins TRBV9 to TRBJ2-1; TRBD1 matches 9 bases. This CDR3 is built from 14 residues. With 4 bases clipped from V and 7 bases from J, the junction kept 6 bases outside the gene matches. Germline V lookup: CDR1 SGDLS, CDR2 YYNGEE. The CDR3 bases are TGTGCCAGCAGCCCCGGGACAGGGCCGAATGAGCAGTTCTTC. It codes for CASSPGTGPNEQFF.

This clone was picked up one time. V usage is TRBV5-4 and J usage is TRBJ1-2; TRBD1 is a possible D gene (5 bases). Germline V gene sequence: CDR1 SGHNT, CDR2 YYREEE (reference sequence). This CDR3 region has 14 residues. Trimming cost V 0 bases and J 2 bases, with 8 bases left between them. Here the CDR3 DNA reads TGTGCCAGCAGCTTGGATCAGGGCAACTATGGCTACACCTTC. It codes for CASSLDQGNYGYTF.

The chain is built from TRBV19 and TRBJ1-1; D gene unclear. Trimming pared 1 base from V and 3 bases from J, leaving 9 bases between. Germline CDR1 LNHDA, CDR2 SQIVND (reference sequence). The CDR3 is made up of 14 amino acids. Here the CDR3 reads CASSIGRRDTEAFF. The CDR3 DNA reads TGTGCCAGTAGTATAGGTCGGCGGGACACTGAAGCTTTCTTT.

This clone was seen a handful of times. The V call is TRBV14, the J call TRBJ1-2; 10 positions agree with TRBD1. Unmatched junction bases numbered 9, after V lost 2 bases and J lost 3 bases. The CDR3 consists of 17 residues. Germline V gene data show CDR1 as SGHDN and CDR2 as FVKESK. CDR3 region: CASSQLTLTGGDYGYTF. The CDR3 DNA reads TGTGCCAGCAGCCAACTAACCCTGACAGGGGGCGACTATGGCTACACCTTC.